These T cell receptor beta chains were read from a single sample in a study of blood T cells in healthy people across ages. TCRdb used MiXCR to reprocess the 5' RACE reads, holding one entry per CDR3 protein. Counted here are 1.2 million to 1.5 million distinct CDR3 sequences, around two fifths occurring once; the ten biggest clones make up less than 8%. Sequencing used blood. Receptors were obtained from a woman aged 18-29 years in good health. CDR3s include the opening cysteine and the closing phenylalanine or tryptophan. A D gene is named only where the DNA matches it firmly. Size tells how often a clone was seen (once, few, many) or the class of an expanded clone, and some rows leave it out.

few	TRBJ1-1	13	-	TRBV29-1	TGCAGCGTTTCCCCAGGGCCTAACACTGAAGCTTTCTTT	CSVSPGPNTEAFF
few	TRBJ2-5	15	-	TRBV12-3/TRBV12-4	TGTGCCAGCAGTCCCCGGGCTAAGCCCGGGGAGACCCAGTACTTC	CASSPRAKPGETQYF
-	TRBJ2-7	15	TRBD2	TRBV20-1	TGCAGTGCTCAGAGACTAGCGGGAGTCCTGTACGAGCAGTACTTC	CSAQRLAGVLYEQYF
-	TRBJ2-1	17	-	TRBV2	TGTGCCAGCAGTGAAGCGGGAAGCGGGCTGCTATACAATGAGCAGTTCTTC	CASSEAGSGLLYNEQFF
few	TRBJ2-5	15	-	TRBV3-1	TGTGCCAGCAGCCAAGGGACAGAAATTCAAGAGACCCAGTACTTC	CASSQGTEIQETQYF
few	TRBJ2-5	16	TRBD1	TRBV5-1	TGCGCCAGCAGCTCGGTGTTGACAGGGGGCCAGGAGACCCAGTACTTC	CASSSVLTGGQETQYF
-	TRBJ1-2	12	-	TRBV6-5	TGTGCCAGCAGTTACAATGTTCAGGACTACACCTTC	CASSYNVQDYTF
-	TRBJ1-1	16	-	TRBV27	TGTGCCAGCAGTTCCCTCCGGGGCGCTTGGGGCGCTGAAGCTTTCTTT	CASSSLRGAWGAEAFF
-	TRBJ2-7	13	-	TRBV12-3/TRBV12-4	TGTGCCAGCAGCCGAGCGCTTGGCTACGAGCAGTACTTC	CASSRALGYEQYF
-	TRBJ2-5	15	-	TRBV4-1	TGCGCCAGCAGCCCGTGGGGAACTGCCCAAGAGACCCAGTACTTC	CASSPWGTAQETQYF
few	TRBJ2-1	15	TRBD2	TRBV7-9	TGTGCCAGCAGCTTTCGCACTAGCGGCTCCAATGAGCAGTTCTTC	CASSFRTSGSNEQFF
few	TRBJ2-3	16	TRBD2	TRBV6-5	TGTGCCAGCAGTTACTCCTGGACTAGGGCTCTAGATACGCAGTATTTT	CASSYSWTRALDTQYF
-	TRBJ2-7	12	-	TRBV6-5	TGTGCGACGGGGCTGGGGGGCTACGAGCAGTACTTC	CATGLGGYEQYF
-	TRBJ2-2	13	-	TRBV15	TGTGCCACCACCACCAACCCTGGGGGGGAGCTGTTTTTT	CATTTNPGGELFF
many	TRBJ2-4	16	TRBD2	TRBV20-1	TGCAGTGCTAGAGTGGCAAGGGGAGGGGACAAAAACATTCAGTACTTC	CSARVARGGDKNIQYF
many	TRBJ2-7	13	-	TRBV4-1	TGCGCCAGCAGCCAAGGCGGCCATTACGAGCAGTACTTC	CASSQGGHYEQYF
once	TRBJ2-7	16	TRBD2	TRBV6-1	TGTGCCAGCAGGGCCTCTAGCGGGGGGTTGATGTGCGAGCAGTACTTC	CASRASSGGLMCEQYF
-	TRBJ2-5	13	-	TRBV2	TGTGCCAGCAGGGTAGCACCGGGAGAGACCCAGTACTTC	CASRVAPGETQYF
few	TRBJ1-2	15	TRBD1	TRBV13	TGTGCCAGCAGCTCGCGGACAGGGATTAACTATGGCTACACCTTC	CASSSRTGINYGYTF
-	TRBJ2-7	16	TRBD2	TRBV10-3	TGTGCCCGGATCCCCGCCGGGACTAGCGGCACCTACGAGCAGTACTTC	CARIPAGTSGTYEQYF
-	TRBJ2-7	14	-	TRBV4-1	TGCGCCAGCAGCCAAGACGGGGCCTTCTACGAGCAGTACTTC	CASSQDGAFYEQYF
few	TRBJ2-3	15	TRBD1	TRBV2	TGTGCCAGCAGTGAAGGGACAGGGGGGCAAGATACGCAGTATTTT	CASSEGTGGQDTQYF
-	TRBJ2-7	16	-	TRBV29-1	TGCAGCGTTGACCGTACCGGGATATCCAGCTCCTACGAGCAGTACTTC	CSVDRTGISSSYEQYF
-	TRBJ1-1	16	TRBD1	TRBV11-2	TGTGCCAGCAGCCTAAAGGGGACAGGGATTAGGTCTGAAGCTTTCTTT	CASSLKGTGIRSEAFF
-	TRBJ2-1	12	-	TRBV20-1	TGCAGTGCTCGGGACTCAGTCAAGGAGCAGTTCTTC	CSARDSVKEQFF
-	TRBJ2-3	15	-	TRBV11-1	TGTGCCAGCCGCCAGGGAGCTTATAGCACAGATACGCAGTATTTT	CASRQGAYSTDTQYF
once	TRBJ2-3	15	TRBD1	TRBV29-1	TGCAGCGCTGCCCTAGGACAGGGCCGGGAAGATACGCAGTATTTT	CSAALGQGREDTQYF
-	TRBJ2-7	14	-	TRBV2	TGTGCCAGCAGCGACAGGCTAGCCGCCCTCGAGCAGTACTTC	CASSDRLAALEQYF
many	TRBJ1-2	12	-	TRBV27	TGTGCCAGCGGGGGAGTAAACTATGGCTACACCTTC	CASGGVNYGYTF
few	TRBJ1-5	15	TRBD1	TRBV15	TGTGCCACCAGCGACGGACAGGGGGACAATCAGCCCCAGCATTTT	CATSDGQGDNQPQHF
-	TRBJ2-4	19	-	TRBV12-3/TRBV12-4	TGTGCCAGCAGTCCACGGACCGACACCGCAAATTTAGCCAAAAACATTCAGTACTTC	CASSPRTDTANLAKNIQYF
-	TRBJ1-5	14	-	TRBV30	TGTGCCTGGAGTGTAACAGGGCTTAGTCAGCCCCAGCATTTT	CAWSVTGLSQPQHF
-	TRBJ1-2	13	TRBD1	TRBV10-3	TGTGCCATCAGTGAGGACAGGGACCATGGCTACACCTTC	CAISEDRDHGYTF
few	TRBJ2-5	14	-	TRBV5-1	TGCGCCAGCAGCTGGATGGACCTACAAGAGACCCAGTACTTC	CASSWMDLQETQYF
-	TRBJ1-1	11	-	TRBV20-1	TGCAGTGCCGTGGAAGGGAATGAAGCTTTCTTT	CSAVEGNEAFF
-	TRBJ2-1	17	TRBD2	TRBV5-4	TGTGCCAGCAGCCTGGCTAGCGGGAGGTTTTCCTACAATGAGCAGTTCTTC	CASSLASGRFSYNEQFF
-	TRBJ2-7	14	TRBD2	TRBV7-9	TGTGCCAGCAGGCGAACGGGGGGTATCGACGAGCAGTACTTC	CASRRTGGIDEQYF
few	TRBJ1-6	16	-	TRBV5-1	TGCGCCAGCAGTCCAACGAGGGCAGCCTATAATTCACCCCTCCACTTT	CASSPTRAAYNSPLHF
-	TRBJ2-4	19	-	TRBV7-2	TGTGCCAGCAGCTTAGCTTCCAGGGGGGGTGAACTAGCCAAAAACATTCAGTACTTC	CASSLASRGGELAKNIQYF
-	TRBJ2-3	18	TRBD2	TRBV7-2	TGTGCCAGCAGCTCCCCCCCGACTAGCGGGAGTATCGCAGATACGCAGTATTTT	CASSSPPTSGSIADTQYF
-	TRBJ1-2	14	-	TRBV7-3	TGTGCCAGCAGCTTAACAGGGGGGGATGGGGGCTACACCTTC	CASSLTGGDGGYTF
-	TRBJ2-4	16	-	TRBV5-6	TGTGCCAGCTCCAAGGGGGCGGGGAGCTCCTACAATGAGCAGTACTTC	CASSKGAGSSYNEQYF
-	TRBJ2-7	13	TRBD1	TRBV10-3	TGTGCCACCTACTGGGACAGCTCCTACGAGCAGTACTTC	CATYWDSSYEQYF
-	TRBJ2-1	15	TRBD1	TRBV24-1	TGTGCCACCAGTGTTAGCGGACAGGGCAACAATGAGCAGTTCTTC	CATSVSGQGNNEQFF
-	TRBJ1-2	12	TRBD1	TRBV29-1	TGCAGCGTTGATGGGACAGTCTATGGCTACACCTTC	CSVDGTVYGYTF
few	TRBJ1-1	13	-	TRBV6-2/TRBV6-3	TGTGCCAGCAGCCCTGGGGAGGCCACTGAAGCTTTCTTT	CASSPGEATEAFF
-	TRBJ1-2	15	-	TRBV4-1	-	CVSSQGAASNYGCTF
once	TRBJ1-2	16	TRBD1	TRBV28	TGTGCCAGCAGTCTGACAGGGGGCTCGGTTAACTATGGCCACACCTTC	CASSLTGGSVNYGHTF
-	TRBJ2-3	14	-	TRBV5-8	TGTGCCGGCAGCTTGGCCTACCCCCCAGATACGCAGTATTTT	CAGSLAYPPDTQYF
-	TRBJ1-5	14	TRBD1	TRBV10-3	TGTGCCATCAGTAGCGACAGGGCACAACAGCCCCAGCATTTT	CAISSDRAQQPQHF
-	TRBJ2-7	18	-	TRBV7-6	TGTGCCAGCAGCCACCCCTCCGCGGATGCCGGGCCACAATACGAGCAGTACTTC	CASSHPSADAGPQYEQYF
few	TRBJ2-1	15	-	TRBV7-8	TGTGCCAGCAGCTTAAGGTGGCTAGCGTACAATGAGCAGTTCTTC	CASSLRWLAYNEQFF
-	TRBJ1-1	13	-	TRBV24-1	TGTGCCACCAGTGGACTTAGAAGGGCGGAAGCTTTCTTT	CATSGLRRAEAFF
-	TRBJ2-7	15	TRBD1	TRBV20-1	TGCAGTGCTCCGCCCGTAGGACAGGGGGGGTACGAGCAGTACTTC	CSAPPVGQGGYEQYF
few	TRBJ2-5	15	-	TRBV7-9	TGTGCCAGCAGCTGGGGGGGCATTTCCCAAGAGACCCAGTACTTC	CASSWGGISQETQYF
-	TRBJ2-7	14	-	TRBV2	TGTGCCAGCAGTCTGAACGTGAGGCCAGAAGGCCAGTACTTC	CASSLNVRPEGQYF
-	TRBJ1-2	16	-	TRBV6-5	TGTGCCAGCAGTTACGGTCGGGGACAAGGAAACTATGGCTACACCTTC	CASSYGRGQGNYGYTF
-	TRBJ2-3	13	-	TRBV10-1	TGCGCCAACAGTGACCGGGAATCGGGCACGCAGTATTTT	CANSDRESGTQYF
-	TRBJ2-1	15	-	TRBV5-1	TGCGCCAGCAGCTTGGTGGTCAGCCTTTACAATGAGCAGTTCTTC	CASSLVVSLYNEQFF
-	TRBJ2-2	15	-	TRBV6-5	TGTGCCAGCGGGTTCAACCCAGGGAACACCGGGGAGCTGTTTTTT	CASGFNPGNTGELFF